This is a list of T cell receptor beta chains from one sample in a study of blood T cell repertoires in COVID-19. Sequencing used immunoSEQ multiplex PCR; TCRdb keeps in-frame clones, though not all of them. The table has 30,000 to 35,000 clones, around 91% seen once. Sequenced sample: peripheral blood. The source of these receptors is a man at least 80 years old with acute or convalescent COVID-19. The conserved cysteine and the conserved F or W are not part of the CDR3 here.

J: TRBJ1-5
V: TRBV24-1
CDR3: ATRDTGGPQPQH

J: TRBJ2-2
V: TRBV23-1
CDR3: ASSQSGQGFTGELF

J: TRBJ1-1
V: TRBV9
CDR3: ASSARGLNTEAF

J: TRBJ2-5
V: TRBV29-1
CDR3: SVTDRGGETQY

J: TRBJ2-2
V: TRBV28
CDR3: ASQEGVGELF

J: TRBJ2-2
V: TRBV7-3
CDR3: ASSLNREGKLF

J: TRBJ1-2
V: TRBV20-1
CDR3: SARSGYGYT

J: TRBJ1-5
V: TRBV27
CDR3: ASSPRATSNQPQH

J: TRBJ1-6
V: TRBV11-2
CDR3: ASSLGPGTGFNSPLH

J: TRBJ1-1
V: TRBV10-1
CDR3: ASSPRGSTEAF

J: TRBJ1-1
V: TRBV5-1
CDR3: ASSLEGANTEAF

J: TRBJ2-3
V: TRBV5-8
CDR3: ASSLGQFSSTDTQY

J: TRBJ2-5
V: TRBV10-3
CDR3: AISADKSQETQY

J: TRBJ1-2
V: TRBV2
CDR3: ASSAQGTYGYT

J: TRBJ1-5
V: TRBV3-1/TRBV3-2
CDR3: ASSQDPRRPQH

J: TRBJ2-7
V: TRBV5-8
CDR3: ASSFSPVTYEQY

J: TRBJ2-3
V: TRBV9
CDR3: ASSVVTGADTQY

J: TRBJ1-5
V: TRBV6-4
CDR3: ASSDSPMRDLSNQPQH

J: TRBJ1-4
V: TRBV3-1/TRBV3-2
CDR3: ASSLPPGKLF

J: TRBJ2-7
V: TRBV15
CDR3: ATSRDGQAYEQY

J: TRBJ2-2
V: TRBV6-5
CDR3: ASSPQGANTGELF

J: TRBJ2-1
V: TRBV3-1/TRBV3-2
CDR3: ASRGTTGDDEQF

J: TRBJ1-1
V: TRBV7-9
CDR3: ASSLGTPVMAEAF

J: TRBJ2-7
V: TRBV18
CDR3: ASSVHSGYEQY

J: TRBJ1-1
V: TRBV19
CDR3: ASSLREVRTEAF

J: TRBJ1-1
V: TRBV5-1
CDR3: ASSLATGVTEAF

J: TRBJ1-6
V: TRBV30
CDR3: AWLLDRGGSPLH

J: TRBJ1-1
V: TRBV5-6
CDR3: ASSLYPGETEAF

J: TRBJ1-1
V: TRBV12-5
CDR3: ASGYTTGAGTTEAF

J: TRBJ2-1
V: TRBV11-2
CDR3: ASSLKGEEQF

J: TRBJ2-7
V: TRBV30
CDR3: AWSRMRGTMRNPTEQY

J: TRBJ2-1
V: TRBV10-3
CDR3: AISEEAGGNNEQF

J: TRBJ2-7
V: TRBV19
CDR3: ASSLDRGPSYEQY

J: TRBJ2-2
V: TRBV5-4
CDR3: ASSQTGETGELF

J: TRBJ1-5
V: TRBV9
CDR3: ASSLGDRGNQPQH

J: TRBJ2-2
V: TRBV11-2
CDR3: ASSSGQVNTGELF